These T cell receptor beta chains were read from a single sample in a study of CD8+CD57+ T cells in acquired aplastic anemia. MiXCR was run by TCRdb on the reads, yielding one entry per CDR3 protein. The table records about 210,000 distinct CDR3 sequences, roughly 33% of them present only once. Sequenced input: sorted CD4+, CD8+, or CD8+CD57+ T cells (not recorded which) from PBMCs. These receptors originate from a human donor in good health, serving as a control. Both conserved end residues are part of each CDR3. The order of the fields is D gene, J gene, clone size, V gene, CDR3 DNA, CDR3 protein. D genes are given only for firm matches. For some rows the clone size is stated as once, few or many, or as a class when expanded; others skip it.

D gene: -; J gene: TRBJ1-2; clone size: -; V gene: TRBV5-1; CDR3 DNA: TGCGCCAGCAGCTACGGACAGAGCTATGGCTACACCTTC; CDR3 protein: CASSYGQSYGYTF
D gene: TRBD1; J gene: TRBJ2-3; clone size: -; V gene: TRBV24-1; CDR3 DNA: TGTGCCACCAGTGGACAGGGTGAAGTAAGAAGCACAGATACGCAGTATTTT; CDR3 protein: CATSGQGEVRSTDTQYF
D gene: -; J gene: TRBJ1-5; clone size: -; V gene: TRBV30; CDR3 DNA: TGTGCCTGGAGTGAGGGGCAGCCGCTGTCTCAGCCCCAGCATTTT; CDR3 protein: CAWSEGQPLSQPQHF
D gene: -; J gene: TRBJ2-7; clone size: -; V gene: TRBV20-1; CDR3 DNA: TGCAGTGCTAGGGGGCTAGGATTGGGCGAGCAGTACTTC; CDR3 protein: CSARGLGLGEQYF
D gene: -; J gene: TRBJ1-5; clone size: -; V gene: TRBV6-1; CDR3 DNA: TGTGCCAGCAGTCCCCGGGACAGCAATCAGCCCCAGCATTTT; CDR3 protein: CASSPRDSNQPQHF
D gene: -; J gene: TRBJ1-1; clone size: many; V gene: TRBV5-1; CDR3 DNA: TGCGCCAGCAGCTTGGAGGTGAACACTGAAGCTTTCTTT; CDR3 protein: CASSLEVNTEAFF
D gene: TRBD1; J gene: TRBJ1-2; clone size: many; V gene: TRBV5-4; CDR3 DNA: TGTGCCAGCAGCAGGGGGGACAGGGACTATGGCTACACCTTC; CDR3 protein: CASSRGDRDYGYTF
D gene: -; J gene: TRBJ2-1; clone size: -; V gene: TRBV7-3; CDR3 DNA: TGTGCCAGCAGCCTAGGGGCGGGGCCTTACGATGAGCAGTTCTTC; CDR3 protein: CASSLGAGPYDEQFF
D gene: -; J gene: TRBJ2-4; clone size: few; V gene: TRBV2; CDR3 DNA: TGTGCCAGCAGTGGGTCTGGGGGAAACATTCAGTACTTC; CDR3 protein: CASSGSGGNIQYF
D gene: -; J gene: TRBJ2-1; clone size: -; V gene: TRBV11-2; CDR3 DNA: TGTGCCAGCAGCTTAGTGGGCACAGACAATGAGCGGTTCTTC; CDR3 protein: CASSLVGTDNERFF
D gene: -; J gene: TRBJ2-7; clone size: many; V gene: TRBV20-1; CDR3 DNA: TGCAGTGCTAGCCGATCCGGGACGCAGGAAACCTACGAGCAGTACTTC; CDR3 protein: CSASRSGTQETYEQYF
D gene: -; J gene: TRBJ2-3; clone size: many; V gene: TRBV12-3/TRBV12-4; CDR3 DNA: TGTGCCAGCAGTTTTTCGCGCGATACGCAGTATTTT; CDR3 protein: CASSFSRDTQYF
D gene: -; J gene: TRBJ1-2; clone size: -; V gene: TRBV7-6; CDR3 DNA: TGTGCCAGCACCGGCCAGGGATCTGGCAACACCTTC; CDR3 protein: CASTGQGSGNTF
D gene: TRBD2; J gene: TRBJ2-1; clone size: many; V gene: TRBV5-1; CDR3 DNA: TGCGCCAGCAGCTTAACGGGAGGTGGGAATGAGCAGTTCTTC; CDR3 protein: CASSLTGGGNEQFF
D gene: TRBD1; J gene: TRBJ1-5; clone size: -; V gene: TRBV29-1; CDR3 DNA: TGCAGCGTGGGGGACAGGGATCAGCCCCAGCATTTT; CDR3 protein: CSVGDRDQPQHF
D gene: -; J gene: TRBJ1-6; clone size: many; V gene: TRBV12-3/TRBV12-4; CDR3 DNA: TGTGCCAGCAGTTTAGGTTCTTCAGGTTCACCCCTCCACTTT; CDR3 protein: CASSLGSSGSPLHF
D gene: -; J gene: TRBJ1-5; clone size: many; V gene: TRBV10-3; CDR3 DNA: TGTGCCAGCAGTTACTCCTCCCTGAATCAGCCCCAGCATTTT; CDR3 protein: CASSYSSLNQPQHF